This T cell receptor (beta chain) was profiled in a study of T cell responses to AZD1222 COVID-19 vaccine. The table came from immunoSEQ multiplex PCR; TCRdb's copy has only in-frame clones and leaves some out. The repertoire holds some 150,000 clones, about 91% seen once, with over 13% in the top ten. Germline CDR1 LNHDA, CDR2 SQIVND (reference sequence). The V end lost 5 bases, the J end lost 6 bases, and 5 bases lay between the germline ends. This CDR3 contains 12 residues. This clone was detected once. Sequencing used peripheral blood, obtained on day 0 of AZD1222 vaccination. The genes are TRBV19 and TRBJ1-6; D call uncertain. The sequence derives from an adult in good health. DNA of the CDR3: TGTGCCAGTAGTCCAATTAATTCACCCCTCCACTTT. Translation gives CASSPINSPLHF.